The TCR beta chain described here comes from a study of blood T cell repertoires in COVID-19. At the level of the study: COVID-19 samples from acute and convalescent phases originated in the United States, Italy and Spain. Sources were T cells, B-cell-depleted T cells, or PBMCs; the material itself was cDNA or gDNA.

In germline, CDR1 is KGHSH, CDR2 LQKENI. V shed 8 bases, J shed 0 bases, and the junction held 6 bases outside the gene matches. The CDR3 spans 15 residues. Per the original data handling: Amplified reference gene primers provided the basis for estimating nucleated cell counts. Assay: immunoSEQ multiplex PCR; the TCRdb copy retains only in-frame clones and omits some. For V, J and clone size, that table is used; D and trimming come from the DNA. The table shows fewer than 250,000 clones, with around nine tenths occurring only once. The receptor's source is a woman between 35 and 50 years old who had recovered from COVID-19. Sequencing was performed on peripheral blood. V usage is TRBV18 and J usage is TRBJ1-3; 8 nucleotides agree with TRBD1. CDR3 sequence reads: CASASGQVSGNTIYF. CDR3 DNA sequence: TGTGCCAGCGCATCGGGACAGGTCTCTGGAAACACCATATATTTT. Together with reference TRBV18 and TRBJ1-3, the CDR3 gives the full variable domain: NAGVMQNPRHLVRRRGQEARLRCSPMKGHSHVYWYRQLPEEGLKFMVYLQKENIIDESGMPKERFSAEFPKEGPSILRIQQVVRGDSAAYFCASASGQVSGNTIYFGEGSWLTVV.